Reported below is one TCR beta chain. Its antigen has not been determined. There are no base qualities to consult, and no much larger clone falls within one base. These data come from a study of cytomegalovirus exposure and HLA in healthy donors (dated 2017 in TCRdb). For the study in its entirety: An earlier analysis of 587 of the donors reported 276 Gb of sequence data and 90 million to 120 million unique TCR beta sequences obtained from around 170 million T cells. Roughly 300 gigabases of sequencing data and 70 million to 100 million unique TCR sequences made up an early release that covered several hundred HLA-typed donors. Of the roughly 420 genotyped donors, 80% to 90% were placed in the genetic ancestry cluster associated with self-reported Caucasian donors. The aim of the study was to test whether cataloging public T cell receptors could identify signatures of past pathogen exposure. Using immunosequencing, the study profiled T cell repertoires from 500 to 800 subjects and related those repertoires to cytomegalovirus serostatus. A separate validation cohort of some 130 different subjects was used in addition to the approximately 640-subject first cohort. To predict cytomegalovirus infection status, the study brought together high-throughput TCR immunosequencing, statistical association of individual TCRs with disease status, and machine learning. In a later analysis, previously published TCR beta repertoires from 550 to 750 donors were re-analyzed and high-resolution HLA genotyping was added so that TCR occurrence patterns could be studied. The later analysis used no new phenotypic data to find candidate immune exposures, relying instead on TCR beta sequences and their occurrence across donors. An earlier analysis of nearly 600 of the donors applied high-throughput TCR beta sequencing to assess whether each TCR beta V gene segment acted as functional or pseudogenic. Donor age, sex, ethnicity and CMV serostatus were compiled together with the repertoire data. A later genetic analysis used genome-wide SNP genotypes for about three fifths of the roughly 700 donors, treating that subset as a discovery cohort. All discovery cohort repertoires had been generated on a single sequencing platform. HLA typing included class I and class II loci at four-digit resolution. Typing coverage varied by locus: roughly 629-630 donors for A, B, C, DRB1 and DQB1; under 550 for DQA1; nearly 610 for DPA1; around 490 for DPB1. About five DR-DQ haplotypes were treated as single units for association and clustering because of strong linkage in the cohort. Across some 400 genotyped donors of the cohort, an average of 235,054 unique TCR beta nucleotide sequences per donor were sequenced, and roughly a sixth of those sequences were non-productive. Paper-wide results and their limitations: In an earlier analysis of more than 500 of the donors, most TCR beta V segments appeared in productive rearrangements about 87% or about 30% of the time, broadly matching IMGT annotations. A later analysis found that HLA-associated TCR beta chains were more clonally expanded and had lower generation probabilities than equally common non-associated chains. The classifier was reported to diagnose cytomegalovirus status with high specificity and sensitivity in both the original cohort and the validation cohort. The presence/absence analyses assumed that sequencing depth was roughly uniform across donors, and that assumption may not be true. Linkage disequilibrium might explain the correlated functional status among segregating V segments, but an unknown experimental factor could not be ruled out. Because HLA typing was unavailable for some donors at each locus, only the typed subset was used in association tests. Immune exposure information for the cohort was limited to CMV serostatus. In a later genetic analysis, fewer N-insertions in productive TCRs were reported among donors in an Asian-associated ancestry cluster than the 666-donor mean. In a later analysis, most CMV-associated TCR beta chains were found to appear HLA-restricted, with HLA associations seemingly driven largely by CMV exposure. A total of 164 TCR beta chains were listed by the study as associated with cytomegalovirus. A further reported finding was that TCR beta sequences accurately predicted the HLA-A and HLA-B alleles for most subjects in the first cohort. In a later analysis, the rate of TCR association differed among HLA loci, with DRB1 alleles having the most associated TCRs and HLA-C alleles having the fewest. V-gene and J-gene trimming of TCR beta chains was associated with a missense DCLRE1C variant in a later genetic analysis, and the association was replicated in an independent cohort. The authors suggested that the approach could potentially be generalized to other disease states and immunological phenotypes. When HLA alleles, especially DR and DQ, strongly co-occurred, TCR associations were difficult to assign to individual alleles. The sequencing pipeline was judged likely to have produced a cluster of highly shared sequence variants as a technical artifact. Roughly 17 rarely observed V segments, including chromosome 9 orphons, were excluded from the earlier analysis of several hundred of the donors because counts were too low. At a false discovery rate of 0.05, a later analysis linked approximately 18,000 TCR beta sequences to specific HLA alleles. Across donors, most TCR sequences were observed very rarely, whereas some public TCRs were present in many individuals. Three of the identified cytomegalovirus-associated TCR beta chains were confirmed in vitro to be specific for cytomegalovirus antigens. A later analysis reported that several top co-occurrence clusters appeared linked to parvovirus B19, influenza, CMV and Epstein-Barr virus. The 87-base-pair reads could not distinguish some IMGT-functional V segments, including TRBV6-2 and TRBV6-3, so those segments were excluded. Only TCR beta chains were sequenced in this cohort, and the absence of alpha or paired-chain data limited detectable features.

CDR1 is given as SGHAT and CDR2 as FQNNGV, both from the germline V gene. V loses 1 base at its end and J loses 8 bases; junction bases beyond the gene matches: 7. The CDR3 sequence holds 14 residues, the cysteine and phenylalanine included. Only the CDR3 part of the read is kept: 42 bases, read in frame from the first base. The cohort consisted of 650 to 700 healthy bone marrow donors. All cohort members were sampled while nominally healthy, although unrecorded immune exposures were likely present. The donor was CMV seropositive and belonged to the group of a few hundred seropositive cohort members. Every donor gave a peripheral blood sample, and the peripheral blood mononuclear cells from that sample were used for TCR beta sequencing. Genomic DNA was extracted from the blood cell samples with the Qiagen DNeasy Blood Extraction Kit. Libraries were constructed by the immunoSEQ multiplex PCR assay. The multiplex PCR relied on a mix of 60 forward primers for TCR Vbeta segments and 13 reverse primers for TCR Jbeta segments. The CDR3 region of rearranged TCR beta genes was amplified from genomic DNA by a multiplex PCR assay. On the Illumina HiSeq System, the amplified TCR beta libraries were sequenced as 87-base-pair reads. The source study handled its data this way. A later analysis tallied roughly 78 million unique TCR beta chains across the approximately 670 repertoires, and 10 million to 11 million of those chains were shared by two or more donors. Raw reads were error-corrected and collapsed into unique sequences with a nearest-neighbor algorithm that merged closely related sequences to remove PCR and sequencing errors. CDR3 sequences were aligned to IMGT reference sequences to assign V, D and J gene segments. For a sequence to be retained, at least a six-nucleotide match to both a V gene segment and a J gene segment was required. A rearrangement was called productive if the CDR3 had no stop codons and remained in frame with V and J, and every other rearrangement was called non-productive. CDR3 was defined according to IMGT convention as the region running from the second conserved V-encoded cysteine to the conserved J-encoded phenylalanine. Sequences without an unambiguous match to a single V gene segment were excluded from the earlier analysis of almost 600 of the donors. An earlier analysis of 500 to 600 of the donors classified V segments as functional when productive rearrangements were above 56.7% and as segregating when the standard deviation between donors was above 5%. A statistical classification framework was built for diagnosing cytomegalovirus status from the catalog of TCR beta chain sequences. In a later analysis, TCR nucleotide sequences were compared against IMGT/GENE-DB human TR gene sequences so that V and J genes could be assigned. The TCRdist pipeline was used in a later analysis to assign CDR3 sequences and most-parsimonious VDJ recombination scenarios. In a later analysis, every TCR beta chain was defined by the combination of its CDR3 amino acid sequence and its V-gene family, and reads without a unique V-gene family were dropped. In a later analysis, 550 to 650 highly shared, low-generation-probability nucleotide sequences were removed to address suspected cross-contamination and a sequencing artifact. A later analysis calculated a clonal expansion index for each public chain from normalized within-repertoire ranks of inferred template counts. In a later analysis, generation probabilities were computed with a VDJ recombination model fitted to out-of-frame rearrangements, and the resulting probabilities were checked against IGoR. Hypergeometric tests were used in a later analysis to score TCR-TCR, TCR-HLA and TCR-CMV co-occurrence, with a repertoire-size bias correction applied to the TCR pairs. To estimate false discovery rates, a later analysis permuted the HLA or CMV assignments 20 times. A later analysis grouped co-occurring TCRs with DBSCAN, adding TCRdist sequence similarity when clustering within HLA-allele-positive subsets. Co-occurrence clustering excluded repertoires with fewer than 30,000 or more than 120,000 public chains, plus five with anomalous nucleotide sharing. Held by TCRdb, this immuneACCESS table contains in-frame sequences only and omits some clones. Under half of the omission traces to an unresolved V gene where checked; the cause of the rest is unknown. That table supplies the V and J calls and clone size; D and trimming were determined from the DNA. The sample data list roughly 55,000 clones, and around 82% of these were observed just once. In total, the top ten clones hold approximately 2.3% of the sample.

The chain couples TRBV11-2 to TRBJ1-2, with 7 central nucleotides matching TRBD1. This receptor was identified in a boy aged 5-17 years in good health and CMV-seropositive. Sequencing was done on a sample of PBMCs. The CDR3 here reads CASSLGPGGNGYTF. The DNA reads as follows: TGTGCCAGCAGCTTAGGCCCAGGGGGGAACGGCTACACCTTC.